These T cell receptor beta chains were read from a single sample in a study of cytomegalovirus exposure and HLA in healthy donors. Clones were sequenced by immunoSEQ multiplex PCR, and TCRdb holds only the in-frame ones, with some missing. The sample contains 250,000 to 400,000 clones, roughly 88% of which appear only once. Sequencing input: PBMCs. The receptors stem from a man aged 25 to 40 in good health and CMV-seronegative. Each CDR3 is given with its conserved first and last residue. The D gene is left open where the match is weak. Size values are once, few and many counts, or a class for expanded clones, and some rows have none.

V gene	clone size	D gene	J gene	CDR3 protein	CDR3 DNA
TRBV5-1	few	TRBD1	TRBJ1-2	CASSLPTGPDYGYTF	TGCGCCAGCAGCTTACCGACAGGGCCCGACTATGGCTACACCTTC
TRBV27	NA	NA	TRBJ1-4	CASSLFYKTTNEKLFF	TGTGCCAGCAGTTTATTTTACAAAACAACTAATGAAAAACTGTTTTTT
TRBV2	NA	TRBD1	TRBJ2-3	CASSGTMDRGDTQYF	TGTGCCAGCAGTGGAACCATGGACAGGGGGGATACGCAGTATTTT
TRBV5-1	NA	NA	TRBJ2-5	CASSRWDSGRETQYF	TGCGCCAGCAGCCGCTGGGACAGTGGGAGGGAGACCCAGTACTTC
TRBV13	NA	TRBD1	TRBJ1-2	CASRPTGVNYGYTF	TGTGCCAGCCGACCGACAGGGGTGAACTATGGCTACACCTTC
TRBV19	NA	TRBD1	TRBJ2-7	CASSYGTGMYEQYF	TGTGCCAGTAGTTACGGGACAGGGATGTACGAGCAGTACTTC
TRBV11-2	few	NA	TRBJ1-5	CASSLGGTGNQPQHF	TGTGCCAGCAGCTTGGGCGGGACGGGGAATCAGCCCCAGCATTTT
TRBV5-1	few	TRBD1	TRBJ2-7	CASSSTSAGTGSYEQYF	TGCGCCAGCAGCTCGACGAGTGCCGGGACAGGTTCCTACGAGCAGTACTTC
TRBV4-1	NA	TRBD1	TRBJ1-4	CASSQGTGREKLFF	TGCGCCAGCAGCCAAGGGACAGGGAGGGAAAAACTGTTTTTT
TRBV19	NA	NA	TRBJ1-5	CASSIGTGFYQPQHF	TGTGCCAGTAGTATAGGAACGGGTTTCTATCAGCCCCAGCATTTT
TRBV6-1	NA	NA	TRBJ2-5	CASSYQNRVRETQYF	TGTGCCAGCAGCTACCAAAACAGGGTGCGAGAGACCCAGTACTTC
TRBV6-5	once	NA	TRBJ1-6	CASSYSTAFYNSPLHF	TGTGCCAGCAGTTACTCGACAGCCTTTTATAATTCACCCCTCCACTTT
TRBV5-1	NA	NA	TRBJ1-6	CASSLETDSPLHF	TGCGCCAGCAGCTTGGAGACAGATTCACCCCTCCACTTT
TRBV18	NA	NA	TRBJ1-2	CASSLLQGSDYGYTF	TGTGCCAGCTCACTACTTCAGGGGTCTGACTATGGCTACACCTTC
TRBV4-2	NA	TRBD2	TRBJ2-1	CASSPAGGHWEQFF	TGTGCCAGCAGCCCAGCGGGGGGCCACTGGGAGCAGTTCTTC
TRBV5-1	NA	NA	TRBJ1-1	CASSPRLNTEAFF	TGCGCCAGCAGCCCCAGGTTGAACACTGAAGCTTTCTTT
TRBV28	NA	NA	TRBJ1-5	CASISGWNLNQPQHF	TGTGCCAGCATCTCGGGGTGGAATCTCAATCAGCCCCAGCATTTT
TRBV29-1	once	NA	TRBJ2-1	CSVNPGSEKPNEQFF	TGCAGCGTCAATCCGGGATCAGAAAAGCCTAATGAGCAGTTCTTC
TRBV7-8	NA	TRBD2	TRBJ2-2	CASSPSGGAFPGELFF	TGTGCCAGCAGCCCGAGCGGGGGGGCCTTCCCCGGGGAGCTGTTTTTT
TRBV11-3	NA	NA	TRBJ2-1	CASSPGRGFYNEQFF	TGTGCCAGCAGCCCCGGTCGAGGGTTTTACAATGAGCAGTTCTTC
TRBV6-1	once	TRBD1	TRBJ1-6	CASSGGQGNYSPLHF	TGTGCCAGCAGTGGGGGACAGGGAAACTATTCACCCCTCCACTTT
TRBV14	NA	NA	TRBJ2-5	CASSRTAGSYVTQYF	TGTGCCAGCAGCCGGACCGCGGGTAGTTACGTGACCCAGTACTTC
TRBV27	NA	TRBD1	TRBJ2-7	CASSTTGTGFKEQYF	TGTGCCAGCAGTACTACCGGGACAGGGTTTAAGGAGCAGTACTTC
TRBV19	once	NA	TRBJ2-7	CASSMGGGHSYEQYF	TGTGCCAGTAGTATGGGGGGGGGCCACTCCTACGAGCAGTACTTC
TRBV6-5	NA	TRBD2	TRBJ2-5	CASSWTSGGASETQYF	TGTGCCAGCAGTTGGACTAGCGGGGGGGCCAGTGAGACCCAGTACTTC
TRBV18	NA	NA	TRBJ2-3	CASSHRSTDTQYF	TGTGCCAGCTCCCACAGGAGCACAGATACGCAGTATTTT
TRBV6-5	NA	TRBD1	TRBJ1-3	CASSPQGVAGNTIYF	TGTGCCAGCAGCCCACAGGGGGTCGCTGGAAACACCATATATTTT
TRBV7-6	NA	NA	TRBJ1-1	CASSLISAGTEAFF	TGTGCCAGCAGCTTGATTAGCGCGGGGACTGAAGCTTTCTTT
TRBV7-2	NA	TRBD1	TRBJ1-6	CASSARQGLNSPLHF	TGTGCCAGCAGCGCAAGACAGGGCTTGAATTCACCCCTCCACTTT
TRBV11-3	NA	TRBD1	TRBJ2-2	CASSLEGGPSNTGELFF	TGTGCCAGCAGCTTAGAAGGGGGCCCGTCGAACACCGGGGAGCTGTTTTTT
TRBV10-3	NA	NA	TRBJ1-1	CAISAQGPEAFF	TGTGCCATCAGTGCCCAGGGTCCTGAAGCTTTCTTT
TRBV2	once	NA	TRBJ2-7	CASKESYEQYF	TGTGCCAGCAAGGAGTCCTACGAGCAGTACTTC
TRBV9	NA	NA	TRBJ1-5	CASSEAPGAQPQHF	TGTGCCAGCAGCGAGGCCCCAGGCGCTCAGCCCCAGCATTTT
TRBV19	NA	NA	TRBJ2-4	CASSPIQGVWQYF	TGTGCCAGTAGTCCAATACAGGGAGTGTGGCAGTACTTC
TRBV7-7	NA	TRBD2	TRBJ2-1	CASSLGTAGGLYNEQFF	TGTGCCAGCAGCTTAGGGACGGCGGGGGGTCTGTACAATGAGCAGTTCTTC
TRBV7-9	NA	TRBD2	TRBJ2-1	CASRSSGGPSYNEQFF	TGTGCCAGCAGGTCTAGCGGGGGGCCCTCCTACAATGAGCAGTTCTTC
TRBV27	NA	TRBD1	TRBJ2-1	CASSLTGGAYNEQFF	TGTGCCAGCAGTTTAACAGGGGGCGCCTACAATGAGCAGTTCTTC
TRBV18	few	TRBD1	TRBJ2-7	CASSPGTALEQYF	TGTGCCAGCTCACCCGGGACAGCTCTCGAGCAGTACTTC
TRBV5-1	NA	TRBD1	TRBJ2-7	CASSFTGTGDNEQYF	TGCGCCAGCAGCTTCACCGGGACAGGGGACAACGAGCAGTACTTC
TRBV4-1	NA	TRBD1	TRBJ1-2	CASSQIRQGANYGYTF	TGCGCCAGCAGCCAGATTCGACAGGGCGCAAACTATGGCTACACCTTC
TRBV27	NA	NA	TRBJ2-3	CASSPLRGGLTDTQYF	TGTGCCAGCAGTCCGCTTCGCGGGGGCCTCACAGATACGCAGTATTTT
TRBV19	NA	NA	TRBJ2-1	CASSMKPLIPNEQFF	TGTGCCAGTAGTATGAAGCCGTTGATACCGAATGAGCAGTTCTTC
TRBV6-5	few	TRBD1	TRBJ2-4	CASSEGTGGNIQYF	TGTGCCAGCAGTGAGGGGACAGGGGGGAACATTCAGTACTTC
TRBV19	once	NA	TRBJ1-5	CASKEGQLGYSNQPQHF	TGTGCCAGTAAGGAAGGACAGTTGGGTTATAGCAATCAGCCCCAGCATTTT
TRBV4-1	few	NA	TRBJ2-7	CASSQDVEGAYEQYF	TGCGCCAGCAGCCAAGACGTGGAGGGAGCCTACGAGCAGTACTTC
TRBV27	NA	TRBD1	TRBJ1-1	CASSSGTERAFF	TGTGCCAGCAGTTCCGGGACAGAGAGAGCTTTCTTT
TRBV4-1	NA	TRBD1	TRBJ2-7	CASSQGTGNSYEQYF	TGCGCCAGCAGCCAAGGGACAGGGAATAGCTACGAGCAGTACTTC
TRBV4-1	NA	NA	TRBJ2-1	CASSQGQGNEQFF	TGCGCCAGCAGCCAAGGACAAGGCAATGAGCAGTTCTTC
TRBV6-1	NA	TRBD1	TRBJ1-5	CASWTGYSNQPQHF	TGTGCCAGCTGGACAGGGTATAGCAATCAGCCCCAGCATTTT
TRBV18	NA	NA	TRBJ1-1	CASSPARTAINTEAFF	TGTGCCAGCTCACCAGCGAGGACAGCAATAAACACTGAAGCTTTCTTT
TRBV4-3	NA	NA	TRBJ2-7	CASSQDPGGTYEQYF	TGCGCCAGCAGCCAAGACCCGGGCGGGACCTACGAGCAGTACTTC
TRBV7-9	many	TRBD1	TRBJ2-5	CASSSGTGGRETQYF	TGTGCCAGCAGCTCAGGGACAGGGGGACGGGAGACCCAGTACTTC
TRBV5-4	NA	NA	TRBJ1-4	CASSFGGGTDEKLFF	TGTGCCAGCAGCTTTGGCGGGGGCACGGATGAAAAACTGTTTTTT
TRBV7-9	NA	TRBD2	TRBJ2-7	CASSSPSGGINEQYF	TGTGCCAGCAGCTCCCCTAGCGGGGGGATCAACGAGCAGTACTTC